This is a list of T cell receptor beta chains from one sample in a study of T cell repertoires in cytomegalovirus infection. One entry per CDR3 protein results from TCRdb running MiXCR on the reads. In the table there are approximately 630,000 distinct CDR3 sequences, approximately 25% of which are singletons. The sequenced sample was CD8+ T cells from PBMCs. The receptor source for this set is a human donor in good health (CMV status not recorded). Some clones in this sample may be carry-over from other donors' samples. CDR3s include the opening cysteine and the closing phenylalanine or tryptophan. Each record gives: clone size, V gene, J gene, D gene, CDR3 protein, CDR3 DNA. The D gene is left open where the match is weak. For some rows the clone size is stated as once, few or many, or as a class when expanded; others skip it.

clone_size: -
v_call: TRBV6-4
j_call: TRBJ1-2
d_call: -
cdr3_aa: CASSDFYAGREVNYGYTF
cdr3_nt: TGTGCCAGCAGTGACTTCTACGCGGGGAGGGAGGTGAACTATGGCTACACCTTC

clone_size: many
v_call: TRBV6-5
j_call: TRBJ2-1
d_call: -
cdr3_aa: CASSMGPNSYNEQFF
cdr3_nt: TGTGCCAGCAGCATGGGACCGAACTCCTACAATGAGCAGTTCTTC

clone_size: many
v_call: TRBV7-9
j_call: TRBJ2-1
d_call: TRBD2
cdr3_aa: CASSFRGGNEQFF
cdr3_nt: TGTGCCAGCAGCTTCCGCGGGGGCAATGAGCAGTTCTTC

clone_size: few
v_call: TRBV7-6
j_call: TRBJ2-5
d_call: TRBD2
cdr3_aa: CASSPLERGEETQYF
cdr3_nt: TGTGCCAGCAGCCCGCTCGAGCGGGGGGAAGAGACCCAGTACTTC

clone_size: many
v_call: TRBV7-2
j_call: TRBJ2-5
d_call: TRBD2
cdr3_aa: CASSPGLAGSQETQYF
cdr3_nt: TGTGCCAGCAGCCCGGGACTAGCGGGGTCACAAGAGACCCAGTACTTC

clone_size: many
v_call: TRBV7-2
j_call: TRBJ2-2
d_call: -
cdr3_aa: CASSSRWSGVTGELFF
cdr3_nt: TGTGCCAGCAGCTCGCGTTGGAGTGGGGTCACCGGGGAGCTGTTTTTT

clone_size: -
v_call: TRBV6-1
j_call: TRBJ1-2
d_call: -
cdr3_aa: CASSPPLTQGYYGYTF
cdr3_nt: TGTGCCAGCAGTCCCCCCCTGACGCAGGGTTACTATGGCTACACCTTC

clone_size: many
v_call: TRBV4-1
j_call: TRBJ2-1
d_call: -
cdr3_aa: CASSQAGISYNEQFF
cdr3_nt: TGCGCCAGCAGCCAAGCTGGCATCTCCTACAATGAGCAGTTCTTC

clone_size: -
v_call: TRBV9
j_call: TRBJ1-1
d_call: -
cdr3_aa: CASSSQGRENTEAFF
cdr3_nt: TGTGCCAGCAGCTCGCAGGGGAGGGAGAACACTGAAGCTTTCTTT

clone_size: few
v_call: TRBV7-9
j_call: TRBJ2-5
d_call: -
cdr3_aa: CASSSRQEQETQYF
cdr3_nt: TGTGCCAGCAGCTCGCGACAGGAGCAAGAGACCCAGTACTTC

clone_size: many
v_call: TRBV12-3/TRBV12-4
j_call: TRBJ2-7
d_call: TRBD2
cdr3_aa: CASSFFSGGSEQYF
cdr3_nt: TGTGCCAGCAGTTTTTTCTCGGGGGGATCCGAGCAGTACTTC

clone_size: many
v_call: TRBV7-2
j_call: TRBJ1-1
d_call: -
cdr3_aa: CASSSIGLNTEAFF
cdr3_nt: TGTGCCAGCAGCTCGATTGGGCTCAACACTGAAGCTTTCTTT

clone_size: -
v_call: TRBV28
j_call: TRBJ2-1
d_call: -
cdr3_aa: CASPSITEDPNNEQFF
cdr3_nt: TGTGCCAGTCCTTCTATCACAGAGGACCCCAATAATGAGCAGTTCTTC

clone_size: -
v_call: TRBV20-1
j_call: TRBJ1-1
d_call: -
cdr3_aa: CSAIQMTEAFF
cdr3_nt: TGCAGTGCAATACAGATGACTGAAGCTTTCTTT

clone_size: -
v_call: TRBV12-5
j_call: TRBJ2-5
d_call: TRBD2
cdr3_aa: CASGFGTAGDQETQYF
cdr3_nt: TGTGCTAGTGGTTTCGGGACTGCGGGGGACCAAGAGACCCAGTACTTC

clone_size: many
v_call: TRBV5-1
j_call: TRBJ2-1
d_call: TRBD2
cdr3_aa: CASSTLASGAYNEQFF
cdr3_nt: TGCGCCAGCAGCACCCTCGCTAGCGGGGCTTACAATGAGCAGTTCTTC

clone_size: -
v_call: TRBV29-1
j_call: TRBJ2-5
d_call: -
cdr3_aa: CSAVLALQETQYF
cdr3_nt: TGCAGCGCCGTACTAGCCCTACAAGAGACCCAGTACTTC

clone_size: -
v_call: TRBV14
j_call: TRBJ1-1
d_call: -
cdr3_aa: CASSQVRYTEAFF
cdr3_nt: TGTGCCAGCAGCCAAGTGAGGTACACTGAAGCTTTCTTT

clone_size: few
v_call: TRBV6-6
j_call: TRBJ2-2
d_call: TRBD2
cdr3_aa: CASSYLAGAGELFF
cdr3_nt: TGTGCCAGCAGTTACCTAGCGGGGGCCGGGGAGCTGTTTTTT

clone_size: many
v_call: TRBV7-2
j_call: TRBJ1-3
d_call: -
cdr3_aa: CASSYSRELGNTIYF
cdr3_nt: TGTGCCAGCAGCTACTCCAGGGAACTGGGAAACACCATATATTTT

clone_size: -
v_call: TRBV12-3/TRBV12-4
j_call: TRBJ2-1
d_call: -
cdr3_aa: CASSSSRGLGDEQFF
cdr3_nt: TGTGCCAGCAGTTCATCACGGGGGTTGGGGGATGAGCAGTTCTTC

clone_size: -
v_call: TRBV6-6
j_call: TRBJ2-1
d_call: -
cdr3_aa: CASRLPGGHPYNEQFF
cdr3_nt: TGTGCCAGCAGGCTCCCGGGGGGCCACCCCTACAATGAGCAGTTCTTC

clone_size: -
v_call: TRBV24-1
j_call: TRBJ2-3
d_call: -
cdr3_aa: CATSDPDSSTDTQYF
cdr3_nt: TGTGCCACCAGTGACCCTGACAGTAGCACAGATACGCAGTATTTT

clone_size: few
v_call: TRBV6-1
j_call: TRBJ1-5
d_call: TRBD1
cdr3_aa: CASSRLNDRGFWPQHF
cdr3_nt: TGTGCCAGCAGTCGCCTAAACGACAGGGGGTTTTGGCCCCAGCATTTT

clone_size: -
v_call: TRBV27
j_call: TRBJ1-6
d_call: -
cdr3_aa: CASSSSSTGRTTPLHF
cdr3_nt: -

clone_size: few
v_call: TRBV10-3
j_call: TRBJ2-2
d_call: -
cdr3_aa: CAINRDGGELFF
cdr3_nt: TGTGCCATCAATAGGGACGGCGGGGAGCTGTTTTTT

clone_size: few
v_call: TRBV20-1
j_call: TRBJ2-2
d_call: -
cdr3_aa: CSATSGFLNTGELFF
cdr3_nt: TGCAGTGCTACATCGGGGTTCTTAAACACCGGGGAGCTGTTTTTT

clone_size: many
v_call: TRBV6-6
j_call: TRBJ2-1
d_call: -
cdr3_aa: CASRPTNPHNEQFF
cdr3_nt: TGTGCCAGCAGACCCACTAATCCCCACAATGAGCAGTTCTTC

clone_size: -
v_call: TRBV12-3/TRBV12-4
j_call: TRBJ1-1
d_call: -
cdr3_aa: CASNRGGIEAFF
cdr3_nt: TGTGCCAGCAACCGGGGTGGTATTGAAGCTTTCTTT

clone_size: -
v_call: TRBV7-8
j_call: TRBJ1-6
d_call: -
cdr3_aa: CASSFRAAGNSPLHF
cdr3_nt: TGTGCCAGCAGCTTCCGGGCCGCGGGTAATTCACCCCTCCACTTT